This T cell receptor beta chain originates from a study of early T cells in non-severe SARS-CoV-2 infection. Looking at the study overall: Investigators sequenced bulk RNA drawn from unsorted whole blood, and chains remained unpaired.

Trimming removed 4 bases from V and 1 base from J; junction bases left unmatched: 11. Germline CDR1 reads SGHRS; CDR2 reads YFSETQ. This CDR3 region has 16 residues. Study-wide points: Missing private and CD4 specificities, VDJdb matching favored anti-spike CD8 responses.

This clonotype was seen at least ten times. Its antigen remains unknown. TCRdb ran MiXCR on the 5' RACE reads and lists one entry per CDR3 protein. Of over 30,000 distinct CDR3 sequences detected, about 6.5% appear once; the ten largest clones hold around 7%. The origin of this receptor is an adult who was a healthcare worker with PCR-confirmed SARS-CoV-2 infection or an uninfected control (not recorded which). The gene calls are TRBV5-1 and TRBJ2-7, with TRBD1 identical over 7 bases. The sequencing sample was made of whole blood. The CDR3: CASSLGHRDSSYEQYF. As DNA, the CDR3 is TGCGCCAGCAGCCTTGGACACCGGGACAGTTCCTACGAGCAGTACTTC.